Following are 23 T cell receptor beta chains from one sample sequenced in a study of identical twins. TCRdb re-derived calls from the 5' RACE reads in MiXCR, one entry per CDR3 protein. The sample records around 1.7 million distinct CDR3 sequences, 32% being singletons. The source material was cord blood. These receptors were taken from a newborn girl in good health.

This clonotype is a singleton in its sample. The chain couples TRBV20-1 to TRBJ1-4; TRBD1 might be the D (5 bases). Germline V gives CDR1 DFQATT, CDR2 SNEGSKA (reference sequence). This CDR3 spans 14 amino acids. The ends were cut back, 5 bases at V and 13 bases at J, with 23 bases in the middle. The CDR3 sequence is CSAGGPFVMGGLFF. CDR3 coding DNA: TGCAGTGCTGGGGGACCTTTTGTAATGGGGGGACTGTTTTTT.

This clonotype was found a few times. The chain uses TRBV28 and TRBJ2-7; 9 bases agree with TRBD2. The CDR3 has 14 amino acids. V was pared by 2 bases and J by 8 bases, with 7 bases of the junction left unmatched. Germline values: CDR1 MDHEN, CDR2 SYDVKM. The CDR3 nucleotides read TGTGCCAGCAGTTTAGCTAGCGGGAATAAGAAGCAGTACTTC. It translates to CASSLASGNKKQYF.

V and J are TRBV4-1 and TRBJ2-3; D perhaps matches TRBD2 (6 bases). The germline V gene has CDR1 MGHRA and CDR2 YSYEKL. Trimming pared 2 bases from V and 5 bases from J, leaving 8 bases between. The length of the CDR3 is 13 residues. For the CDR3, the DNA is TGCGCCAGCAGCCAATTGGGACTAGATACGCAGTATTTT. Translation: CASSQLGLDTQYF.

This clonotype has more than one count but fewer than ten. This chain joins TRBV2 and TRBJ2-5; D is undetermined. CDR1 is SNHLY, CDR2 FYNNEI, per germline. The CDR3 is made up of 13 amino acids. Deletions cut 4 bases from V and 3 bases from J, with 9 bases between. CDR3 loop: CASSGHPEETQYF. The CDR3 DNA follows: TGTGCCAGCAGTGGACATCCCGAAGAGACCCAGTACTTC. The variable domain in full, with the rest retrieved from reference TRBV2 and TRBJ2-5, is EPEVTQTPSHQVTQMGQEVILRCVPISNHLYFYWYRQILGQKVEFLVSFYNNEISEKSEIFDDQFSVERPDGSNFTLKIRSTKLEDSAMYFCASSGHPEETQYFGPGTRLLVL.

This clonotype was counted a few times. The rearrangement uses TRBV7-2 and TRBJ2-7, with D uncertain. Germline-derived CDR1 and CDR2 are SGHTA and FQGNSA. The CDR3 is 14 amino acids. Deletions cut 4 bases from V and 0 bases from J, with 10 bases between. The CDR3 DNA follows: TGTGCCAGCAGCTACCGCAAAGACTCCTACGAGCAGTACTTC. Translating it yields CASSYRKDSYEQYF. Filled out from reference TRBV7-2 and TRBJ2-7, the complete variable domain reads GAGVSQSPSNKVTEKGKDVELRCDPISGHTALYWYRQSLGQGLEFLIYFQGNSAPDKSGLPSDRFSAERTGGSVSTLTIQRTQQEDSAVYLCASSYRKDSYEQYFGPGTRLTVT.

A remark on this clonotype: One base away lies a much larger clone, so this may be a sequencing read error. J is TRBJ1-5 and V is TRBV12-3 or TRBV12-4; D gene ambiguous. V shed 2 bases and J shed 0 bases, with 5 bases lying between them. This CDR3 contains 14 residues. Here the CDR3 reads CASSLTASNQPQHF. CDR3 coding DNA: TGTGCCAGCAGTTTAACGGCTAGCAATCAGCCCCAGCATTTT.

This clonotype showed up just a few times. The V gene is TRBV12-3 or TRBV12-4, the J gene TRBJ2-1; 10 bases align to TRBD2. CDR3 length equals 14 residues. The ends lost 8 bases at V and 7 bases at J; junction bases unmatched: 8. In DNA form, the CDR3 reads TGTGCCAGCGCCGGCCTAGCGGGAGTGAATGAGCAGTTCTTC. Its protein product is CASAGLAGVNEQFF.

This chain's CDR3 is CASSKGQSYEKLFF. The CDR3 DNA is TGCGCCAGCAGCAAAGGACAGTCCTATGAAAAACTGTTTTTT. J is TRBJ1-4 and V is TRBV5-1; D is perhaps TRBD1 (6 bases). Germline loops: CDR1 SGHRS, CDR2 YFSETQ. This CDR3 has 14 residues. Between the trimmed V and J ends, which lost 4 bases and 6 bases, there was a span of 13 bases.

This rearrangement joins TRBV14 to TRBJ2-1, with unresolved D. The CDR3 runs 13 residues. V lost 1 base, J lost 13 bases, and 14 bases lay in between. Per germline, CDR1 SGHDN and CDR2 FVKESK. In nucleotides, the CDR3 is TGTGCCAGCAGCCAAGGACCGACGAGTGGACAGTTCTTC. Translated, it gives CASSQGPTSGQFF. The variable domain in full, completed from reference TRBV14 and TRBJ2-1, reads EAGVTQFPSHSVIEKGQTVTLRCDPISGHDNLYWYRRVMGKEIKFLLHFVKESKQDESGMPNNRFLAERTGGTYSTLKVQPAELEDSGVYFCASSQGPTSGQFFGPGTRLTVL.

This clonotype was seen a few times. The chain joins TRBV14 to TRBJ2-3; 7 nucleotides line up with TRBD1. This CDR3 is built from 15 residues. Looked up from germline, CDR1 is SGHDN and CDR2 is FVKESK. V gave up 2 bases and J gave up 6 bases; unmatched junction bases: 8. The CDR3 loop is CASSQFAGGSDTQYF. In nucleotides, the CDR3 is TGTGCCAGCAGCCAATTCGCAGGGGGATCGGATACGCAGTATTTT.

This clonotype was recorded only once. This CDR3 reads CASSRETGPYSNQPQHF. The CDR3 DNA reads TGTGCCAGCAGCCGAGAGACAGGACCTTATAGCAATCAGCCCCAGCATTTT. This chain joins TRBV5-5 and TRBJ1-5; weak D call: TRBD1 (6 bases). Germline V gene sequence: CDR1 SGHKS, CDR2 YYEKEE (reference sequence). The CDR3 runs 17 residues. V was trimmed by 4 bases and J by 0 bases, leaving 17 bases between them.

The chain is built from TRBV4-1 and TRBJ2-3; a possible D gene is TRBD1 (6 bases). CDR3 length: 17 residues. V gave up 3 bases and J gave up 2 bases, with 18 bases separating them. The germline gives CDR1 MGHRA, CDR2 YSYEKL. CDR3 bases: TGCGCCAGCAGCCAGGACAGCCCTGAAGAAACCACAGATACGCAGTATTTT. Its translation is CASSQDSPEETTDTQYF.

In its sample, this clonotype was seen a few times. This chain connects TRBV28 to TRBJ1-1; D gene uncertain. This CDR3 is built from 12 residues. Germline loops: CDR1 MDHEN, CDR2 SYDVKM. Trimming left V 6 bases short and J 3 bases short, with 8 bases between. The CDR3 region is CASSRLYTEAFF. In DNA form, the CDR3 reads TGTGCCAGCAGCCGGTTGTACACTGAAGCTTTCTTT.

The gene calls are TRBV20-1 and TRBJ2-3, with D possibly matching TRBD1 (6 bases). V was cut by 3 bases and J by 0 bases, with 16 bases left in between. Germline values: CDR1 DFQATT, CDR2 SNEGSKA (reference sequence). This CDR3 spans 16 amino acids. CDR3 sequence: CSASRQVRYSTDTQYF. The CDR3 DNA follows: TGCAGTGCTAGCCGACAGGTCCGGTATAGCACAGATACGCAGTATTTT.

V usage is TRBV19 and J usage is TRBJ1-5; D perhaps matches TRBD1 (6 bases). The length of the CDR3 is 15 residues. Trimming removed 8 bases at V and 0 bases at J, with 14 bases between. The germline gives CDR1 LNHDA, CDR2 SQIVND (reference sequence). The CDR3 DNA sequence: TGTGCCAGTTCGAACAGGGTCAATAGCAATCAGCCCCAGCATTTT. Its translation: CASSNRVNSNQPQHF.

V gene TRBV6-1 combines with J gene TRBJ1-2; no clear D. This CDR3 is built from 15 residues. Between the trimmed V and J ends, which lost 4 bases and 6 bases, there was a span of 18 bases. Germline-derived CDR1 and CDR2 are MNHNS and SASEGT. The CDR3 loop reads CASSVPDSTDDGYTF. CDR3 DNA: TGTGCCAGCAGTGTCCCGGATTCGACGGACGATGGCTACACCTTC.

The chain combines TRBV6-5 with TRBJ2-1, with 12 bases that match TRBD2. CDR1 is MNHEY and CDR2 is SVGAGI in the germline V gene. V trimming: 7 bases; J trimming: 9 bases; junction bases outside the gene matches: 10. The CDR3 contains 15 residues. CDR3 in DNA: TGTGCCAGCAAAGGGGCTAGCGGGAGGGCAAGTGAGCAGTTCTTC. This encodes CASKGASGRASEQFF.

This rearrangement joins TRBV5-1 to TRBJ2-1; TRBD2 matches at 8 bases. The germline gives CDR1 SGHRS, CDR2 YFSETQ. This CDR3 has 15 amino acids. The ends lost 1 base at V and 5 bases at J; junction bases unmatched: 5. The CDR3 DNA reads TGCGCCAGCAGCTTGTGGGCGGGAGGTAACAATGAGCAGTTCTTC. It codes for CASSLWAGGNNEQFF.

Concerning this clonotype: A single base separates this from a much larger clone, so it may be a read error. V usage is TRBV29-1 and J usage is TRBJ2-1; tentatively, D is TRBD1 or TRBD2 (5 bases each). CDR1 SQVTM and CDR2 ANQGSEA come from the germline V gene. This CDR3 is 12 amino acids long. The V end was cut by 3 bases, the J end by 13 bases, with 16 bases between. The CDR3 loop reads CSVDLKGETQFF. CDR3 bases: TGCAGCGTTGACCTTAAAGGGGAGACCCAGTTCTTC.

This chain uses TRBV29-1 with TRBJ1-1; possibly TRBD1 for D (5 bases). The CDR3 is 13 amino acids. V was trimmed by 5 bases and J by 2 bases, leaving 12 bases between them. Germline lookup yields CDR1 SQVTM and CDR2 ANQGSEA. CDR3 DNA sequence: TGCAGCGTTCAGGGAGGGAGTAACACTGAAGCTTTCTTT. It encodes CSVQGGSNTEAFF.

The chain employs TRBV29-1 and TRBJ2-5; TRBD2 might be the D (5 bases). With 7 bases removed from V and 11 bases from J, the gap between germline ends came to 23 bases. Looked up from germline, CDR1 is SQVTM and CDR2 is ANQGSEA. The CDR3 covers 13 residues. The CDR3 sequence: CSARQAARVEQYF. In DNA, the CDR3 is TGCAGCGCCCGCCAAGCGGCACGGGTAGAGCAGTACTTC.

V usage is TRBV19 and J usage is TRBJ2-3; 9 bases line up with TRBD2. The CDR3 has 16 residues. The germline V gene encodes CDR1 LNHDA and CDR2 SQIVND (reference sequence). The J segment lost 4 bases and the V segment lost 3 bases, leaving 8 bases of the junction unmatched. CDR3: CASSMNGGRVSDTQYF. In DNA form, the CDR3 reads TGTGCCAGTAGTATGAACGGCGGGAGGGTTTCAGATACGCAGTATTTT.

The gene calls are TRBV2 and TRBJ2-7; D tentatively reads TRBD1 or TRBD2 (5 bases each). V gave up 4 bases and J gave up 4 bases, with 14 bases separating them. The CDR3 sequence is 14 residues long. The germline gives CDR1 SNHLY, CDR2 FYNNEI. CDR3 loop: CASSVGGPLYEQYF. Written as DNA, the CDR3 is TGTGCCAGCAGTGTTGGGGGTCCCCTATACGAGCAGTACTTC. The full variable domain, its missing parts supplied by reference TRBV2 and TRBJ2-7, is EPEVTQTPSHQVTQMGQEVILRCVPISNHLYFYWYRQILGQKVEFLVSFYNNEISEKSEIFDDQFSVERPDGSNFTLKIRSTKLEDSAMYFCASSVGGPLYEQYFGPGTRLTVT.